This T cell receptor (beta chain) was recovered during a study of early T cells in non-severe SARS-CoV-2 infection. Study details: Sequencing of bulk RNA from unsorted whole blood was done, without chain pairing.

The CDR3 has 15 amino acids. Germline loops: CDR1 SGHDT, CDR2 YYEEEE. V lost 4 bases and J 4 bases, leaving 14 bases between the germline ends. MiXCR, run by TCRdb on the 5' RACE reads, gives a single entry per CDR3 protein. This sample yields approximately 50,000 distinct CDR3 sequences, of which around 12% are seen a single time; over 2% belongs to the top ten. The chain is built from TRBV5-6 and TRBJ2-2; TRBD2 is a possible D gene (6 bases). The receptor comes from an adult who was a healthcare worker with PCR-confirmed SARS-CoV-2 infection or an uninfected control (not recorded which). The source material was whole blood, sampled at baseline. DNA of the CDR3: TGTGCCAGCAGCGTGGGACTCACGGGCACCGGGGAGCTGTTTTTT. Translated, it gives CASSVGLTGTGELFF.